A single sample gave rise to the 17 T cell receptor beta chains below, sequenced in a study of neurological immune-mediated disorders (dated by TCRdb to between 2018 and 2021). The library was produced with 5' RACE. Sequenced on an Illumina HiSeq 2500. TCRdb redid the processing of the public reads, applying fastp at Q25 and MiXCR, and retained in-frame beta chains. CDR3 protein duplicates are merged, each entry listing the most common genes and DNA. In this sample the table shows 35,000 to 50,000 distinct CDR3 sequences, 2.5% of which occur a single time. The top ten clonotypes cover approximately 2.4% of the sample. Input material: PBMCs. The receptors here all came from a man in his fifties or sixties with multiple sclerosis.

This clonotype appeared many times. This chain joins TRBV20-1 and TRBJ1-1; D is ambiguous. V was trimmed by 0 bases and J by 1 base, leaving 9 bases between them. This CDR3 is 14 amino acids long. Per germline, CDR1 DFQATT and CDR2 SNEGSKA (reference sequence). CDR3 loop: CSARDWLGNTEAFF. CDR3 bases: TGCAGTGCTAGAGATTGGTTGGGGAACACTGAAGCTTTCTTT.

This clonotype was seen ten or more times. The chain combines TRBV24-1 with TRBJ2-6; D is unclear. Germline V gene data show CDR1 as KGHDR and CDR2 as SFDVKD. Trimming cost V 4 bases and J 0 bases, with 9 bases left between them. This CDR3 has 16 amino acids. The CDR3 nucleotides read TGTGCCACCAGTGACCGGGCAGGCTCTGGGGCCAACGTCCTGACTTTC. It codes for CATSDRAGSGANVLTF.

This clonotype was picked up many times. The J gene is TRBJ1-5, the V gene TRBV20-1; 9 bases line up with TRBD1. V dropped 4 bases and J dropped 6; count of bases not matched to a gene: 10. Germline lookup yields CDR1 DFQATT and CDR2 SNEGSKA (reference sequence). This CDR3 region has 15 residues. This CDR3 reads CSAKQGAEVGQPQHF. Written as DNA, the CDR3 is TGCAGTGCTAAACAGGGGGCTGAAGTAGGTCAGCCCCAGCATTTT.

In its sample, this clonotype was seen many times. The V and J genes are TRBV6-5 and TRBJ1-5, with TRBD1 matching over 9 bases. Germline loops: CDR1 MNHEY, CDR2 SVGAGI. There are 13 residues in the CDR3. Trimming at V came to 2 bases and at J to 8 bases, leaving 1 base not matched to a gene. The CDR3 is CASSYRTGEPQHF. The CDR3 nucleotides read TGTGCCAGCAGTTACCGGACAGGGGAGCCCCAGCATTTT.

The sample holds many counts of this clonotype. The chain recombines TRBV6-2 or TRBV6-3 with TRBJ1-5; D might be TRBD1 (5 bases). Trimming pared 0 bases from V and 0 bases from J, leaving 6 bases between. CDR3 length: 15 residues. Per germline, CDR1 MNHEY and CDR2 SVGEGT. DNA of the CDR3: TGTGCCAGCAGTTACTCGAGGGGTAGCAATCAGCCCCAGCATTTT. It is translated as CASSYSRGSNQPQHF.

This clonotype was seen many times. This sequence joins TRBV28 and TRBJ1-2; no definite D call. This CDR3 region has 14 residues. Trimming removed 3 bases from V and 8 bases from J, with 16 bases in between. Germline values: CDR1 MDHEN, CDR2 SYDVKM. This chain's CDR3 is CASSFTSREGGYTF. CDR3 DNA: TGTGCCAGCAGTTTCACCTCGCGAGAGGGCGGCTACACCTTC.

The chain recombines TRBV11-3 with TRBJ1-1; D is possibly TRBD1 (5 bases). The V gene lost 5 bases and the J gene lost 1 base, with 14 bases spanning the gap. Germline CDR1 is SGHNT and CDR2 is YENEEA. The CDR3 loop spans 15 amino acids. In DNA, the CDR3 is TGTGCCAGCAGCCCCCATAGGGGTGCGAACACTGAAGCTTTCTTT. Protein product: CASSPHRGANTEAFF.

In its sample, this clonotype was seen many times. The chain employs TRBV2 and TRBJ2-3, with D unclear. There are 15 residues in the CDR3. The germline V gene has CDR1 SNHLY and CDR2 FYNNEI. V gave up 5 bases and J gave up 2 bases, with 14 bases separating them. The CDR3 nucleotides read TGTGCCAGCAGTAAGAGCAGGTCGCCCACAGATACGCAGTATTTT. Translated, it gives CASSKSRSPTDTQYF.

This clonotype was counted many times. V gene TRBV28 combines with J gene TRBJ1-6, with no clear D. Germline loops: CDR1 MDHEN, CDR2 SYDVKM. The ends were cut back, 8 bases at V and 0 bases at J, with 11 bases in the middle. This CDR3 has 15 residues. The CDR3 region is CASCRRSSYNSPLHF. Written as DNA, the CDR3 is TGTGCCAGCTGTCGTCGAAGCTCCTATAATTCACCCCTCCACTTT.

The sample holds many counts of this clonotype. The CDR3 loop is CASSYTGGEEGYTF. The CDR3 DNA reads TGTGCCAGCAGTTACACAGGGGGCGAAGAAGGCTACACCTTC. The chain joins TRBV12-3 or TRBV12-4 to TRBJ1-2; TRBD1 aligns across 9 bases. This CDR3 comprises 14 residues. J was trimmed by 8 bases and V by 4 bases; bases with no gene match: 8.

This clonotype was observed many times. The V call is TRBV6-5, the J call TRBJ2-5, with 11 bases matching TRBD2. The V gene end was trimmed by 10 bases and the J gene end by 7 bases; junction bases not matched to a gene: 17. CDR3 length equals 16 residues. Germline V lookup: CDR1 MNHEY, CDR2 SVGAGI. The CDR3 loop is CATDNGISGGARTQYF. CDR3 nucleotides: TGTGCCACCGACAACGGGATTAGCGGGGGGGCCCGGACCCAGTACTTC.

The gene calls are TRBV5-6 and TRBJ1-1, with 10 bases lining up with TRBD1. CDR1 and CDR2 from the germline V gene are SGHDT and YYEEEE. V lost 10 bases and J lost 3; bases outside the gene matches: 6. The CDR3 is 13 residues long. This CDR3 is CAGTGERHTEAFF. In DNA, the CDR3 is TGTGCCGGGACAGGGGAAAGGCACACTGAAGCTTTCTTT.

This clonotype is medium-sized in the sample. The chain employs TRBV9 and TRBJ1-1; D is uncertain. V lost 0 bases to trimming and J lost 5 bases, with 8 bases between them. The CDR3 is 13 amino acids. Germline CDR1 is SGDLS and CDR2 is YYNGEE. This chain's CDR3 is CASSVDEWTEAFF. The CDR3, as DNA: TGTGCCAGCAGCGTAGATGAGTGGACTGAAGCTTTCTTT.

This clonotype was seen ten or more times. The chain employs TRBV7-9 and TRBJ1-1, with D maybe TRBD1 (5 bases). Germline assignment: CDR1 SEHNR and CDR2 FQNEAQ (reference sequence). Trimming stripped 5 bases from V and 0 bases from J, with 10 bases between. The CDR3 loop spans 14 amino acids. The CDR3 reads CASSRDLMNTEAFF. The CDR3 coding sequence is TGTGCCAGCAGCCGGGACTTGATGAACACTGAAGCTTTCTTT.

In this sample, this clonotype turned up many times. This chain joins TRBV29-1 and TRBJ1-6; 7 bases are a match to TRBD1. The J segment lost 0 bases and the V segment lost 7 bases, leaving 6 bases of the junction unmatched. From germline, CDR1 is SQVTM and CDR2 ANQGSEA. The CDR3 contains 15 residues. CDR3 residues: CSGDRANSYNSPLHF. The CDR3 nucleotides read TGCAGCGGTGACAGGGCGAACTCCTATAATTCACCCCTCCACTTT.

This clonotype was counted many times. CDR3 coding DNA: TGCGCCAGCGGGCAGATTAATTCCGGGACAGGGGTCGGAGAGACCCAGTACTTC. Residues: CASGQINSGTGVGETQYF. V gene TRBV10-2 combines with J gene TRBJ2-5, with 10 nucleotides matching TRBD1. Germline lookup yields CDR1 WSHSY and CDR2 SAAADI. The junction had 19 bases not matched to a gene; V was cut back by 8 bases and J by 4 bases. This CDR3 contains 18 residues.

This clonotype was observed at least ten times. The CDR3 reads CASSWTRGYGYTF. CDR3 nucleotide sequence: TGTGCCAGCAGTTGGACGAGGGGGTATGGCTACACCTTC. This chain joins TRBV27 and TRBJ1-2; D is possibly TRBD1 (6 bases). V lost 4 bases to trimming and J lost 5 bases, with 11 bases between them. Germline V gene lookup returns CDR1 MNHEY and CDR2 SMNVEV (reference sequence). This CDR3 has 13 residues.